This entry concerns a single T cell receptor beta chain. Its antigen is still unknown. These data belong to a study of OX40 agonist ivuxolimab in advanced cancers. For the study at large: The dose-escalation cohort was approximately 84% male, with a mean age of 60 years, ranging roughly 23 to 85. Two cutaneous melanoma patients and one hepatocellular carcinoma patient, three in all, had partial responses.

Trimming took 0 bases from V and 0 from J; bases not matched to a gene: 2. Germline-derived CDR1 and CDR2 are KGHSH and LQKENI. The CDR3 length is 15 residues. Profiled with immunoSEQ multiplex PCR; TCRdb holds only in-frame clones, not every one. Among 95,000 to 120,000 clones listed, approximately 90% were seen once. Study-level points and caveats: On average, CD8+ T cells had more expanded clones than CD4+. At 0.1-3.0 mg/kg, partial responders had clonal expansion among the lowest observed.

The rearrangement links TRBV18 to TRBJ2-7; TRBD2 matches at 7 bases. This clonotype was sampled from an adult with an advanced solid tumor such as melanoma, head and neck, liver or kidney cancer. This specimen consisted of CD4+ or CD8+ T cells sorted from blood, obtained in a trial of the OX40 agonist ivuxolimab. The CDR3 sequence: CASSPPGRFSYEQYF. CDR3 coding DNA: TGTGCCAGCTCACCACCCGGGAGGTTCTCCTACGAGCAGTACTTC. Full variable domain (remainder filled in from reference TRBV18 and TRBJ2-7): NAGVMQNPRHLVRRRGQEARLRCSPMKGHSHVYWYRQLPEEGLKFMVYLQKENIIDESGMPKERFSAEFPKEGPSILRIQQVVRGDSAAYFCASSPPGRFSYEQYFGPGTRLTVT.